The 8 T cell receptor beta chains in this list originate from one sample, sequenced in a study of CD8 T cells in ankylosing spondylitis. Study results and limitations: In ankylosing spondylitis blood, a motif of eight highly homologous TCR beta variants appeared characteristic.

TCRdb re-called the 5' RACE reads with MiXCR, one entry per CDR3 protein. This table holds a few hundred thousand distinct CDR3 sequences, approximately 20% found once. The antigens of these receptors remain unknown. The sample was blood, either unsorted or a sorted T cell fraction (not recorded which). The origin of the receptors is a male donor with ankylosing spondylitis.

This clonotype was recorded a few times. This chain links TRBV11-2 with TRBJ2-7, with TRBD1 matching over 9 bases. Trimming cost V 2 bases and J 4 bases; bases outside gene matches: 6. CDR1 and CDR2 (germline): SGHAT, FQNNGV. CDR3 length: 15 residues. The CDR3 nucleotides are TGTGCCAGCAGCTTATCCGGGACAGGGCTGTACGAGCAGTACTTC. Its translation is CASSLSGTGLYEQYF.

V gene TRBV27 combines with J gene TRBJ2-7; 8 bases map to TRBD1. From germline, CDR1 is MNHEY and CDR2 SMNVEV (reference sequence). CDR3 length: 15 amino acids. V was clipped by 1 base and J by 4 bases; unmatched bases: 6. The chain's CDR3 is CASSLFGTGLYEQYF. CDR3 DNA: TGTGCCAGCAGTTTATTTGGGACAGGTTTGTACGAGCAGTACTTC.

This clonotype was seen only a few times. The rearrangement joins TRBV9 to TRBJ2-7; maybe TRBD2 (6 bases). Trimming removed 0 bases at V and 4 bases at J, with 14 bases between. Germline V gene lookup returns CDR1 SGDLS and CDR2 YYNGEE. The CDR3 contains 15 residues. The CDR3 loop is CASSVAPGASYEQYF. CDR3 DNA: TGTGCCAGCAGCGTAGCACCGGGAGCGTCTTACGAGCAGTACTTC. Full variable domain (missing parts from reference TRBV9 and TRBJ2-7): DSGVTQTPKHLITATGQRVTLRCSPRSGDLSVYWYQQSLDQGLQFLIQYYNGEERAKGNILERFSAQQFPDLHSELNLSSLELGDSALYFCASSVAPGASYEQYFGPGTRLTVT.

This clonotype has just a few counts. This chain connects TRBV29-1 to TRBJ2-1, with D unclear. The V gene lost 5 bases and the J gene lost 12 bases, with 14 bases spanning the gap. The germline V gene has CDR1 SQVTM and CDR2 ANQGSEA. CDR3 length equals 11 residues. CDR3 nucleotide sequence: TGCAGCGTTCTTTTACCACAACGGCAGTTCTTC. Translated: CSVLLPQRQFF.

This chain joins TRBV7-2 and TRBJ1-6; possible D gene TRBD1, 6 bases. Germline CDR1 and CDR2: SGHTA and FQGNSA. The V end was cut by 9 bases, the J end by 8 bases, with 17 bases between. The length of the CDR3 is 14 residues. The CDR3 DNA follows: TGTGCCAGTCGGGACACCCAGGACCATTCACCCCTCCACTTT. It encodes CASRDTQDHSPLHF. Full variable domain (remainder filled in from reference TRBV7-2 and TRBJ1-6): GAGVSQSPSNKVTEKGKDVELRCDPISGHTALYWYRQSLGQGLEFLIYFQGNSAPDKSGLPSDRFSAERTGGSVSTLTIQRTQQEDSAVYLCASRDTQDHSPLHFGNGTRLTVT.

This clonotype came up a few times. The chain uses TRBV20-1 and TRBJ2-3; a weak D match, TRBD1 (6 bases). CDR3 length: 15 amino acids. CDR1 and CDR2 from the germline V gene are DFQATT and SNEGSKA (reference sequence). Deletions cut 6 bases from V and 2 bases from J, with 18 bases between. This chain's CDR3 is CSAIDRRLNTDTQYF. DNA of the CDR3: TGCAGTGCCATAGACAGGAGACTAAACACAGATACGCAGTATTTT.

This clonotype was recorded a few times. The chain is built from TRBV29-1 and TRBJ2-7; no definite D call. This CDR3 is built from 12 residues. With 4 bases removed from V and 2 bases from J, the gap between germline ends came to 9 bases. Per germline, CDR1 SQVTM and CDR2 ANQGSEA. CDR3 DNA: TGCAGCGTTGCTAGAAATACCTACGAGCAGTACTTC. As protein: CSVARNTYEQYF.

V and J are TRBV11-3 and TRBJ2-3; D remains unclear. The CDR3 covers 15 residues. Germline V lookup: CDR1 SGHNT, CDR2 YENEEA. Trimming stripped 6 bases from V and 0 bases from J, with 13 bases between. CDR3 nucleotide sequence: TGTGCCAGCAGAAATCAGAGCTTTAGCACAGATACGCAGTATTTT. Residues: CASRNQSFSTDTQYF.